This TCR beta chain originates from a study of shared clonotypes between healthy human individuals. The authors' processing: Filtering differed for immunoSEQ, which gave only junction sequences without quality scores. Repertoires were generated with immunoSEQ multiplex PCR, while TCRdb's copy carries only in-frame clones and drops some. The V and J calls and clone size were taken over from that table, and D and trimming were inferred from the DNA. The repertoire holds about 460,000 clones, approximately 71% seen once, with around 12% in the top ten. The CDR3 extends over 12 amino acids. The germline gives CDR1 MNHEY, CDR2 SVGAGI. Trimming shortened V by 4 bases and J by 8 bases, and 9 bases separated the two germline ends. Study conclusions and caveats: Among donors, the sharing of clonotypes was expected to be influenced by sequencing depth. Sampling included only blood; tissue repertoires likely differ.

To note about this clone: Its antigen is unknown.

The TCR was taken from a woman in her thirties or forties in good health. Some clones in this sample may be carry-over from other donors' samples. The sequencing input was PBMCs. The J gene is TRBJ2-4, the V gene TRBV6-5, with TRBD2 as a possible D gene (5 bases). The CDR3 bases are TGTGCCAGCAGTTCGGACTGGGACATTCAGTACTTC. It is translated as CASSSDWDIQYF.